This note documents a single TCR beta chain sequence. Its specificity is unknown. Expressed TCRB transcripts were sequenced, since all the RNA that had been isolated was reverse transcribed. Clones were sequenced by immunoSEQ multiplex PCR, and TCRdb holds only the in-frame ones, with some missing. The sample has approximately 260,000 clones; 24% are singletons. CD4+ cells of the naive, central memory, regulatory and stem cell-like memory types were sorted via CD45RO/CCR7/CD25/CD127/CD95/CD27. Sorted populations all exceeded 95% purity. V shed 1 base and J 7 bases; nucleotides not matched to a gene: 13. Per germline, CDR1 SGHTA and CDR2 FQGNSA. This CDR3 is built from 17 residues. The sample originates from a study of beta chain features in type 1 diabetes. As for the study in general: Examined across all samples were roughly 100 million sorted cells. Findings and caveats of the study: Among type 1 diabetes patients, VDJ junctions had fewer insertions and more deletions. Across all four CD4+ subsets, people with type 1 diabetes showed modestly shorter TCRB CDR3s.

This chain uses TRBV7-2 with TRBJ1-2; TRBD1 matches at 9 bases. The TCR was taken from a woman aged 25 to 39 with type 1 diabetes. The sequenced sample consisted of naive CD4+ T cells from blood. CDR3 sequence: CASSLVPGQGGRSGYTF. In DNA form, the CDR3 reads TGTGCCAGCAGCTTAGTACCGGGACAGGGAGGAAGATCTGGCTACACCTTC.